These T cell receptor beta chains were read from a single sample in a study of blood T cell repertoires in COVID-19. Repertoires were generated with immunoSEQ multiplex PCR, while TCRdb's copy carries only in-frame clones and drops some. The profile shows 250,000 or so clones, 80% to 90% of them singletons. Sequencing was done on a sample of peripheral blood. These receptor sequences come from a woman aged 35 to 49 who had recovered from COVID-19. Both conserved end residues are part of each CDR3. D genes are given only for firm matches. A row's size may be missing; if present it is once, few, many or a size class.

D gene,V gene,J gene,clone size,CDR3 protein,CDR3 DNA
TRBD1,TRBV12-5,TRBJ2-6,once,CASGSGQGIGANVLTF,TGTGCTAGTGGTTCCGGACAGGGCATCGGGGCCAACGTCCTGACTTTC
TRBD1,TRBV5-1,TRBJ2-1,NA,CASGTGGSYNEQFF,TGCGCCAGCGGGACAGGGGGGTCCTACAATGAGCAGTTCTTC
TRBD1,TRBV4-1,TRBJ2-7,NA,CASSQATGFQEYF,TGCGCCAGCAGCCAAGCGACAGGGTTTCAGGAGTACTTC
TRBD2,TRBV29-1,TRBJ2-1,NA,CSVVVRGGYNEQFF,TGCAGCGTTGTAGTTCGGGGGGGGTACAATGAGCAGTTCTTC
NA,TRBV27,TRBJ2-7,NA,CASSLSPGLDEQYF,TGTGCCAGCAGTTTGTCCCCAGGGTTGGACGAGCAGTACTTC
TRBD1,TRBV19,TRBJ1-1,few,CASRGQGSTEAFF,TGTGCCAGTAGGGGACAGGGTAGCACTGAAGCTTTCTTT
TRBD1,TRBV15,TRBJ1-2,NA,CATSRDRTGTGFGGYTF,TGTGCCACCAGCAGAGATCGTACGGGGACAGGGTTTGGTGGCTACACCTTC
TRBD1,TRBV5-4,TRBJ1-5,once,CASSLGQGTNQPQHF,TGTGCCAGCAGCTTGGGACAGGGGACCAATCAGCCCCAGCATTTT
NA,TRBV12-3/TRBV12-4,TRBJ2-3,NA,CASRPGGFNTQYF,TGTGCCAGCAGGCCGGGGGGCTTTAATACGCAGTATTTT
TRBD2,TRBV11-2,TRBJ2-7,NA,CASSWPGGGQYEQYF,TGTGCCAGCAGCTGGCCGGGAGGGGGTCAATACGAGCAGTACTTC
NA,TRBV11-2,TRBJ2-5,NA,CASSLVTRETQYF,TGTGCCAGCAGCTTAGTTACGAGGGAGACCCAGTACTTC
NA,TRBV5-1,TRBJ2-7,once,CASSRSILSTYEQYF,TGCGCCAGCAGCAGGAGCATTCTTTCAACATACGAGCAGTACTTC
NA,TRBV5-1,TRBJ2-6,NA,CASSSGLPSGANVLTF,TGCGCCAGCAGCTCCGGACTTCCCTCTGGGGCCAACGTCCTGACTTTC
TRBD1,TRBV9,TRBJ1-6,once,CASSVTPGGGTGSYNSPLHF,TGTGCCAGCAGCGTAACTCCAGGGGGCGGCACGGGATCCTATAATTCACCCCTCCACTTT
NA,TRBV6-2/TRBV6-3,TRBJ1-2,NA,CASSSTGAYYGYTF,TGTGCCAGCAGTTCTACAGGTGCTTACTATGGCTACACCTTC
NA,TRBV6-5,TRBJ1-1,NA,CASIRVNTEAFF,TGTGCCAGCATAAGAGTGAACACTGAAGCTTTCTTT
TRBD1,TRBV4-1,TRBJ2-2,once,CASSSRNRGNTGELFF,TGCGCCAGCAGCTCACGTAACAGGGGGAACACCGGGGAGCTGTTTTTT
TRBD2,TRBV19,TRBJ2-5,NA,CASSRTSGGVQETQYF,TGTGCCAGTAGCCGGACTAGCGGGGGGGTACAAGAGACCCAGTACTTC
NA,TRBV2,TRBJ2-2,NA,CASSERDTYTGELFF,TGTGCCAGCAGTGAAAGGGACACGTACACCGGGGAGCTGTTTTTT
NA,TRBV6-2/TRBV6-3,TRBJ1-1,NA,CASSTRGRVTEAFF,TGTGCCAGCAGTACCCGTGGCAGGGTGACTGAAGCTTTCTTT
NA,TRBV5-1,TRBJ2-2,NA,CASRLVENTGELFF,TGCGCCAGCAGGTTGGTAGAGAACACCGGGGAGCTGTTTTTT
TRBD1,TRBV5-6,TRBJ2-5,NA,CASSSQGAGETQYF,TGTGCCAGCAGCTCCCAGGGGGCAGGTGAGACCCAGTACTTC
NA,TRBV7-9,TRBJ1-3,NA,CASRFGGSGNTIYF,TGTGCCAGCAGATTCGGGGGGTCTGGAAACACCATATATTTT
TRBD1,TRBV30,TRBJ1-1,NA,CAWGRGQPITEAFF,TGTGCCTGGGGAAGGGGACAGCCGATCACTGAAGCTTTCTTT
TRBD1,TRBV5-4,TRBJ1-2,NA,CASSPGQGGDYGYTF,TGTGCCAGCAGCCCCGGACAGGGGGGCGACTATGGCTACACCTTC
TRBD1,TRBV7-2,TRBJ1-2,NA,CASSPTGRYGYTF,TGTGCCAGCAGCCCGACAGGGCGTTATGGCTACACCTTC
NA,TRBV7-2,TRBJ2-5,NA,CASSSRWDTSWTQYF,TGTGCCAGCAGCTCTCGTTGGGACACCTCATGGACCCAGTACTTC
TRBD1,TRBV18,TRBJ2-1,NA,CASSPQGTGGFSEQFF,TGTGCCAGCTCACCACAAGGGACAGGGGGTTTTAGTGAGCAGTTCTTC
NA,TRBV7-9,TRBJ1-2,NA,CASSLEVVTVGYTF,TGTGCCAGCAGCTTAGAGGTCGTGACAGTCGGCTACACCTTC
TRBD2,TRBV2,TRBJ2-5,NA,CASTQGTSKETQYF,TGTGCCAGCACCCAAGGGACTAGCAAAGAGACCCAGTACTTC
TRBD2,TRBV27,TRBJ2-3,NA,CASSFVAGISTDTQYF,TGTGCCAGCAGTTTTGTAGCGGGGATTTCCACAGATACGCAGTATTTT